The sequence of this TCR beta chain was determined in a study of blood T cell repertoires in COVID-19 (dated by TCRdb to the early 2020s). For the study in its entirety: Samples covering the acute and convalescent phases of COVID-19 were provided by collaborators in the United States, Italy and Spain. Nearly every sample came with metadata listing a de-identified subject ID, COVID-19 status, age in years and sex. Deeply sampled blood TCRbeta repertoires from subjects exposed to, actively infected with, or recovered from COVID-19 were included in the dataset. The material from the prospective study consisted of cDNA or gDNA derived from T cells, B-cell-depleted T cells, or PBMCs. The repertoires were made available in a free public database intended to serve as a resource for research on the immune response to SARS-CoV-2. HLA class I and class II types, where available, came from metadata supplied by the sample provider rather than from assay-based typing. Samples were obtained from the ongoing ImmuneRACE study (first 160 participants) and from over 1,000 subjects provided by 6 global collaborators.

In the prospective study, participants were roughly 18 to 100 years old, resided in 25 or so geographic areas of the United States, and were enrolled through a virtual design. Cohort assignment in the prospective study relied on participant-reported clinical history from a screening survey and a study questionnaire. Exposed participants were defined as having been in contact with someone with a PCR-confirmed or clinician-diagnosed COVID-19 case within 2 weeks of study entry. In the prospective study, mobile phlebotomists collected whole blood, serum and a nasopharyngeal or oropharyngeal swab from each participant. Participants in the prospective study had the option to provide additional blood draws and questionnaires over an approximately 2-month period. Prospective study blood samples were shipped either frozen or at room temperature before DNA extraction. The immunoSEQ Assay, a bias-controlled multiplex PCR, was used to amplify TCRbeta CDR3 regions from genomic DNA. As for how the authors treated the data: Nucleated cell counts per sample were estimated from amplification of reference gene primers within the assay. Sequence reads were collapsed and filtered to measure the absolute abundance of every unique TCRbeta CDR3 rearrangement. For each sample, productive Simpson clonality was calculated as the square root of Simpson's diversity index over productive rearrangements. In TCRdb, the immuneACCESS table is reduced to in-frame sequences with V and J assigned. These tables do not hold every clone; where another copy was compared, an unresolved V gene accounts for under half, and the others remain unexplained. D and trimming come from the DNA, and the V and J calls and clone size come from that table. The sample profile shows approximately 220,000 clones; 80% to 90% of them were found once. The biggest ten clones account for about 5.3% of the sample.

The CDR3 spans 13 residues, from the cysteine through the phenylalanine. CDR3 DNA only is kept here, 39 bases in frame from base 1. Based on the germline V gene, the CDR1 and CDR2 sequences are KGHDR and SFDVKD. Trimming removed 9 bases from V and 6 bases from J, leaving 16 bases between the germline ends. What the research found in general, with its limitations: The quantity of clinical and demographic metadata differed by source and by participant and was supplied without curation.

About this clone itself: Its recognized antigen is unknown. No per-base quality is available; no much larger clone lies one base away.

Rearrangement joined TRBV24-1 to TRBJ1-2; no D gene is confidently identified. Material: PBMCs or T cells enriched from blood (not recorded which). This TCR derives from a woman aged 45 to 65 who had been exposed to COVID-19. The nucleotide sequence reads TGTGCCACCGTGTCAGGCCATTCCCATGGCTACACCTTC. Translated, it gives CATVSGHSHGYTF.